This TCR beta chain was sequenced during a study of blood T cell repertoires in COVID-19 (dated by TCRdb to about 2020). About the investigation overall: ImmuneRACE Cohort 3 recovered participants were defined by two consecutive negative NP/OP PCR tests, healthcare professional clearance, or symptom resolution. Subjects who had been exposed to COVID-19, were actively infected with it, or had recovered from it provided the deeply sampled blood TCRbeta repertoires that made up the dataset. A freely available public database, intended as a resource for researchers studying the immune response to SARS-CoV-2, is where the repertoires were released. The samples were drawn from the first 160 participants of the ongoing ImmuneRACE study and from 950 to 1,500 subjects provided by 6 global collaborators. Samples covering the acute and convalescent phases of COVID-19 were provided by collaborators in the United States, Italy and Spain. HLA class I and class II types, where available, came from metadata supplied by the sample provider rather than from assay-based typing. The prospective study material was composed of cDNA or gDNA derived from T cells, B-cell-depleted T cells, or PBMCs. The sample metadata nearly always contained a de-identified subject ID, COVID-19 status, age in years and sex. Results the study describes overall, beyond this receptor: The quantity of clinical and demographic metadata differed by source and by participant and was supplied without curation.

About this clone: The antigen this receptor binds is unknown. Sequence at one end of the junction differs from germline and may be a read error.

TCRbeta CDR3 regions were amplified from genomic DNA by means of the immunoSEQ Assay, a bias-controlled multiplex PCR. In the original analysis: Within the assay, amplification of reference gene primers was used to estimate how many nucleated cells each sample contained. Sequence reads were collapsed and filtered to measure the absolute abundance of every unique TCRbeta CDR3 rearrangement. For each sample, productive Simpson clonality was calculated by taking the square root of Simpson's diversity index across productive rearrangements. The table comes from immuneACCESS by way of TCRdb, which keeps in-frame sequences with V and J called. Part of the clones is missing from these tables; in studies checked, under half for an unresolved V gene and the rest for unknown reasons. V, J and clone size derive from that table, while D and trimming were established from the DNA sequence. The sample yields fewer than 350,000 clones; approximately 90% were counted once. Over 2% of the sample belongs to the ten largest clones.

Enrolling through a virtual design, the prospective study's participants ranged in age from roughly 18 to 100 years and lived across 20 to 25 United States geographic areas. Cohort assignment in the prospective study relied on participant-reported clinical history from a screening survey and a study questionnaire. In the prospective study, whole blood, serum and a nasopharyngeal or oropharyngeal swab were collected from each participant by mobile phlebotomists. Additional blood draws and questionnaires over a roughly two-month period could optionally be provided by prospective study participants. Prospective study blood samples were shipped either frozen or at room temperature before DNA extraction. Specimen: PBMCs or T cells enriched from blood (not recorded which). The TCR originated in a woman aged 55-69 years in a cohort exposed to, infected with or recovered from COVID-19 (not recorded which).

CDR3 sequence: CASSFPGLAGFPSEQYF. The bases are TGTGCTAGCAGCTTTCCGGGACTAGCGGGATTCCCCTCTGAGCAGTACTTC. The V gene is TRBV7-7 and the J gene is TRBJ2-7; the junction holds 13 bases that match TRBD2. The CDR3, cysteine through phenylalanine, is 17 amino acids long. The read is trimmed to its CDR3 DNA, 51 bases read in frame from base 1. Reading the germline V gene (reference sequence) gives CDR1 SSHAT and CDR2 FNYEAQ.